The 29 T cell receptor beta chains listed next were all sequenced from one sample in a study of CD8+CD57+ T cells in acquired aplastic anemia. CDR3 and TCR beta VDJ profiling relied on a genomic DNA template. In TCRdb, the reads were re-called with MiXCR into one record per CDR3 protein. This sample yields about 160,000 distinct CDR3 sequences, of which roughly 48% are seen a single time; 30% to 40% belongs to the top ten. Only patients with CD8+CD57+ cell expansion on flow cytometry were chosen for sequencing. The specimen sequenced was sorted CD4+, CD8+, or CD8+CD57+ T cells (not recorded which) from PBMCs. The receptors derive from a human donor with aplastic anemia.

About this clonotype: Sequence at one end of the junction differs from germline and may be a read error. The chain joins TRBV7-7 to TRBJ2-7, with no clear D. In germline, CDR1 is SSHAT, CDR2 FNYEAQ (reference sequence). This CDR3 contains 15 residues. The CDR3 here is CASSLASAPGYEQHF. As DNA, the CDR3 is TGTGCCAGCAGCTTAGCATCGGCCCCCGGCTACGAGCAGCACTTC.

The CDR3 DNA is TGTGCCAGCAGCCAAGAGACAGGCTCCTACAATGAGCAGTTCTTC. This gives the protein CASSQETGSYNEQFF. J is TRBJ2-1 and V is TRBV4-2; possible D gene TRBD1, 6 bases. Germline-derived CDR1 and CDR2 are LGHNA and YNFKEQ. The CDR3 spans 15 residues. Trimming cost V 0 bases and J 0 bases, with 6 bases left between them.

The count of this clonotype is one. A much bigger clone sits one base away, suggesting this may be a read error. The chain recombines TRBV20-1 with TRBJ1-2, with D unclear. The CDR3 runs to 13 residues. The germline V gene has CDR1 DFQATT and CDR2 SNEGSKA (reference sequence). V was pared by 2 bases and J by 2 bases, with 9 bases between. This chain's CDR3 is CSARPTRNYGYTF. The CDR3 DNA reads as TGCAGTGCTAGACCCACCAGGAACTATGGCTACACCTTC.

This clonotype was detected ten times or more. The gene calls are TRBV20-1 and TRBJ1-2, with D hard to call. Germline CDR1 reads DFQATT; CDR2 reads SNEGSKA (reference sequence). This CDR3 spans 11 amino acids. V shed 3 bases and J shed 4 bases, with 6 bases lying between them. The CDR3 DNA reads TGCAGTGCTAGTCGCGGCTATGGCTACACCTTC. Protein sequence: CSASRGYGYTF.

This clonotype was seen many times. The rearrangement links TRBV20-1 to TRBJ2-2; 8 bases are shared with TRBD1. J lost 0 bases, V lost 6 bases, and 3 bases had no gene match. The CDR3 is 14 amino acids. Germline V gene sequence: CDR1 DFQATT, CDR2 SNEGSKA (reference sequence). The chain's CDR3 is CSAPDRANTGELFF. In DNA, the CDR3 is TGCAGTGCCCCGGACAGGGCGAACACCGGGGAGCTGTTTTTT.

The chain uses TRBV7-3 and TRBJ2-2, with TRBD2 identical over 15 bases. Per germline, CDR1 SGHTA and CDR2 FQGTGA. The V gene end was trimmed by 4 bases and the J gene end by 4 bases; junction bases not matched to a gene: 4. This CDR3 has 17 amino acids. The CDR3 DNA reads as TGTGCCAGCAGCTCGCCGGGACTAGCGGGGGGCACCGGGGAGCTGTTTTTT. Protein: CASSSPGLAGGTGELFF. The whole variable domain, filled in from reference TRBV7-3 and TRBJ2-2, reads GAGVSQTPSNKVTEKGKYVELRCDPISGHTALYWYRQSLGQGPEFLIYFQGTGAADDSGLPNDRFFAVRPEGSVSTLKIQRTERGDSAVYLCASSSPGLAGGTGELFFGEGSRLTVL.

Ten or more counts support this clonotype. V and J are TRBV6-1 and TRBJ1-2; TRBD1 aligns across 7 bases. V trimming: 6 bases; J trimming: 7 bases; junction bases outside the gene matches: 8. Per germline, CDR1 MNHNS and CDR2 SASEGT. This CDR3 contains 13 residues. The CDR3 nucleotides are TGTGCCAGCAGCCTCGACAGGGTCGGTGGCTACACCTTC. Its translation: CASSLDRVGGYTF.

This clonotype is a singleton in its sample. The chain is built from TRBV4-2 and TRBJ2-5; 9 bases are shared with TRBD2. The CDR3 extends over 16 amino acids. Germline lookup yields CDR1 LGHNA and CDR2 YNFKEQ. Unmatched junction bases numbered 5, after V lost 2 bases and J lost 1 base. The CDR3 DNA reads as TGTGCCAGCAGCCAAAAGACTAGCGGAGTCCAAGAGACCCAGTACTTC. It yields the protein CASSQKTSGVQETQYF.

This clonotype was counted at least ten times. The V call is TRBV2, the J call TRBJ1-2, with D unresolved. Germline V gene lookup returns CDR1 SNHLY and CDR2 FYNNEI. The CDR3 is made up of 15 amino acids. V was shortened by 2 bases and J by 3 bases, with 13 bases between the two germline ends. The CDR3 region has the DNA TGTGCCAGCAGTGAAACTCTAAAGGGATACTATGGCTACACCTTC. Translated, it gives CASSETLKGYYGYTF.

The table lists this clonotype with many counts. Here the CDR3 reads CASSFGRTNSPLHF. The CDR3 nucleotides read TGTGCCAGCAGCTTCGGGAGAACCAATTCACCCCTCCACTTT. V is TRBV13 and J is TRBJ1-6; D is unclear. V was shortened by 3 bases and J by 7 bases, with 10 bases between the two germline ends. The CDR3 extends over 14 amino acids. Germline V lookup: CDR1 PRHDT, CDR2 FYEKMQ (reference sequence). The complete variable domain, with remaining parts taken from reference TRBV13 and TRBJ1-6, reads AAGVIQSPRHLIKEKRETATLKCYPIPRHDTVYWYQQGPGQDPQFLISFYEKMQSDKGSIPDRFSAQQFSDYHSELNMSSLELGDSALYFCASSFGRTNSPLHFGNGTRLTVT.

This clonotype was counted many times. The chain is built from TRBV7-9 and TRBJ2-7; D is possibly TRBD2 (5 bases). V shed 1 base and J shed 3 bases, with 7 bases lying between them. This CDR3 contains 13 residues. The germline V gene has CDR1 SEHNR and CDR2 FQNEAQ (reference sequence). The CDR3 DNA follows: TGTGCCAGCAGCTTAGGTGACTACTACGAGCAGTACTTC. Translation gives CASSLGDYYEQYF.

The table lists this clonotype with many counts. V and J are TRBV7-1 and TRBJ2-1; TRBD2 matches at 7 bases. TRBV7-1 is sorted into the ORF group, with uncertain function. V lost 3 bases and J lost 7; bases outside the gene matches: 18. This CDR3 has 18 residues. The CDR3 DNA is TGTGCCAGCAGCTCTTATCCCATGGCGGAGCGCGGGGGAAATGAGCAGTTCTTC. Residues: CASSSYPMAERGGNEQFF.

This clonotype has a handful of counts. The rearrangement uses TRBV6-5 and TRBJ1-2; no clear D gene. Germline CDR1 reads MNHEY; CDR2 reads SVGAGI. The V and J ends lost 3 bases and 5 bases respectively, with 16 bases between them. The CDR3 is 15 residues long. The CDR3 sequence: CASSYEGSVLYGYTF. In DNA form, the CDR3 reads TGTGCCAGCAGTTATGAGGGCTCGGTTCTTTATGGCTACACCTTC.

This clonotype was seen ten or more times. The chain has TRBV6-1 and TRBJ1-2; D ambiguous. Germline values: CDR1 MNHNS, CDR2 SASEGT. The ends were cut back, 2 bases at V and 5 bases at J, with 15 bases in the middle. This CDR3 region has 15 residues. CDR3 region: CASSELLLGSYGYTF. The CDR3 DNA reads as TGTGCCAGCAGTGAATTATTGTTGGGTTCATATGGCTACACCTTC.

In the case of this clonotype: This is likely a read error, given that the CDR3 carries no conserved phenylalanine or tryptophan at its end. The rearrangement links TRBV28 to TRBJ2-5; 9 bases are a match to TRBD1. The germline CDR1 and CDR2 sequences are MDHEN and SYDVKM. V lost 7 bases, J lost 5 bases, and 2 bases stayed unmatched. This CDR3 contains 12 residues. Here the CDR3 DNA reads TGTGCCAGCAAGGACAGGGGTGAGACCCAGTACCTC. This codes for CASKDRGETQYL.

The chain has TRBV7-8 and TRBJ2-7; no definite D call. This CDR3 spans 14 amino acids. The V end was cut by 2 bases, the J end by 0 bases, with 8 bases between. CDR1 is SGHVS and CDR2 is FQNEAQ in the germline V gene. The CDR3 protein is CASSLRPASYEQYF. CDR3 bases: TGTGCCAGCAGCTTAAGACCCGCCTCCTACGAGCAGTACTTC. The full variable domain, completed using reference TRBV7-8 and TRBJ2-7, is GAGVSQSPRYKVAKRGQDVALRCDPISGHVSLFWYQQALGQGPEFLTYFQNEAQLDKSGLPSDRFFAERPEGSVSTLKIQRTQQEDSAVYLCASSLRPASYEQYFGPGTRLTVT.

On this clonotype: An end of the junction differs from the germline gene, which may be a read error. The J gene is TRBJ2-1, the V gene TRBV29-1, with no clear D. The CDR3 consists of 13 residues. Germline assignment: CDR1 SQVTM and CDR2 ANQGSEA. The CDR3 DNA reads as TGCATCGTTGAACGGAAGGGTAGGGATGAGCAGTTCTTC. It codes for CIVERKGRDEQFF.

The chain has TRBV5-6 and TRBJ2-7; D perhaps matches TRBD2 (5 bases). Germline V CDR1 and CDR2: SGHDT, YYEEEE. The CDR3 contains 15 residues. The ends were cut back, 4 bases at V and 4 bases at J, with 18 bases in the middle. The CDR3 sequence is CASSRRRVSGYEQYF. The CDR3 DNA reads TGTGCCAGCAGCCGACGGCGGGTTTCTGGATACGAGCAGTACTTC. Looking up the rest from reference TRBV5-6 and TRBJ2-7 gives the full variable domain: DAGVTQSPTHLIKTRGQQVTLRCSPKSGHDTVSWYQQALGQGPQFIFQYYEEEERQRGNFPDRFSGHQFPNYSSELNVNALLLGDSALYLCASSRRRVSGYEQYFGPGTRLTVT.

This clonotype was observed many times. CDR3 loop: CASSPTRGDEQFF. CDR3 DNA sequence: TGTGCCAGCAGCCCTACCCGGGGGGATGAGCAGTTCTTC. J is TRBJ2-1 and V is TRBV7-8, with 7 bases matching TRBD2. Germline V gene data show CDR1 as SGHVS and CDR2 as FQNEAQ. This CDR3 is built from 13 residues. With V trimmed by 5 bases and J by 8 bases, 6 bases remained unmatched.

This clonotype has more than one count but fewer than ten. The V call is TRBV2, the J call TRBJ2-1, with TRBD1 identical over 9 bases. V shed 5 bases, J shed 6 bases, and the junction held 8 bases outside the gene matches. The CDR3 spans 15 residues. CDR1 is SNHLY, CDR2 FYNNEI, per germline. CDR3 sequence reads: CASSLQGASFNEQFF. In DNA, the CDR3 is TGTGCCAGCAGTTTACAGGGGGCATCATTCAATGAGCAGTTCTTC.

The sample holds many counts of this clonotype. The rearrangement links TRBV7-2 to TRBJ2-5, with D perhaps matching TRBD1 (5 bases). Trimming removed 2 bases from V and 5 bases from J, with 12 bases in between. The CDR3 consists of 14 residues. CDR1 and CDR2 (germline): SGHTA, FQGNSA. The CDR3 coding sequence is TGTGCCAGCAGCTTACCCAGGGTATCCGAGACCCAGTACTTC. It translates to CASSLPRVSETQYF. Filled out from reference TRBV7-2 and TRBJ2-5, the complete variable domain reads GAGVSQSPSNKVTEKGKDVELRCDPISGHTALYWYRQSLGQGLEFLIYFQGNSAPDKSGLPSDRFSAERTGGSVSTLTIQRTQQEDSAVYLCASSLPRVSETQYFGPGTRLLVL.

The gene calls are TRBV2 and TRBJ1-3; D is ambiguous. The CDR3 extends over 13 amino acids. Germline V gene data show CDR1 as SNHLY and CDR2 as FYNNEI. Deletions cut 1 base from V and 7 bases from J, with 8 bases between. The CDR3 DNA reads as TGTGCCAGCAGTGAAGGGCCACTTAACACCATATATTTT. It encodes CASSEGPLNTIYF.

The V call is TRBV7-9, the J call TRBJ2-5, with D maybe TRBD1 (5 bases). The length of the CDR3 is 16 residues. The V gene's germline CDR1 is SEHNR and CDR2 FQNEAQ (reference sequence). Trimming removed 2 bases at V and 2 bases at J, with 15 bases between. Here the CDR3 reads CASSLTGLVEQETQYF. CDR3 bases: TGTGCCAGCAGCTTAACAGGTCTCGTAGAACAAGAGACCCAGTACTTC.

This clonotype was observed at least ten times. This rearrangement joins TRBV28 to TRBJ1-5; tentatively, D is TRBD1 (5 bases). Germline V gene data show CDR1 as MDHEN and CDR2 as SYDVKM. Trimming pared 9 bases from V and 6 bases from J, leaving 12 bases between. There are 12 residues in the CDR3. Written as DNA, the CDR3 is TGTGCCAGTAGCGACAGAACTCAGCCCCAGCATTTT. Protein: CASSDRTQPQHF.

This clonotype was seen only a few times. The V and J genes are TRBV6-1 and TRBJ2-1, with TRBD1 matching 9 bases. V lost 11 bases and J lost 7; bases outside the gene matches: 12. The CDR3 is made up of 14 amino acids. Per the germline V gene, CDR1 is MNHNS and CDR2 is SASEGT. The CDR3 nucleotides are TGTGCCGGGGAGGGGACAGGGATGGGGAATGAGCAGTTCTTC. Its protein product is CAGEGTGMGNEQFF.

The CDR3 loop is CASAGTVNTGELFF. For the CDR3, the DNA is TGTGCCAGCGCCGGGACAGTGAACACCGGGGAGCTGTTTTTT. This chain links TRBV2 with TRBJ2-2; 7 bases fit TRBD1. The CDR3 consists of 14 residues. The V gene end was trimmed by 8 bases and the J gene end by 1 base; junction bases not matched to a gene: 4. Per the germline V gene, CDR1 is SNHLY and CDR2 is FYNNEI.

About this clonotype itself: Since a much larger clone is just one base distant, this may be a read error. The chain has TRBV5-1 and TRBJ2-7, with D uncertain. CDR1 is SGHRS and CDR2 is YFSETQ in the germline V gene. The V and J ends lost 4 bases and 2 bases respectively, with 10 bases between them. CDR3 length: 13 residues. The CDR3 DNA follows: TGCGCCAGCAGCGAAAATAAACCCTACGAGCAGTACTTC. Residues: CASSENKPYEQYF.

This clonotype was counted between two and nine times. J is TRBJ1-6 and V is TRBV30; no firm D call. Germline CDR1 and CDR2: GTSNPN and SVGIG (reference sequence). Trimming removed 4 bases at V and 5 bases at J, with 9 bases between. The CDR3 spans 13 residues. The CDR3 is CAWTDQNNSPLHF. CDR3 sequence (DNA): TGTGCCTGGACGGATCAAAATAATTCACCCCTCCACTTT.

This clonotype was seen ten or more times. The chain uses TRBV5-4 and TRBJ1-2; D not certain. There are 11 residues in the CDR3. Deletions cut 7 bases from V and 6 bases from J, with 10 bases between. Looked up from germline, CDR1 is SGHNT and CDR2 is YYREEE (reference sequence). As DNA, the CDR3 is TGTGCCAGCCTGGGGTTGGATGGCTACACCTTC. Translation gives CASLGLDGYTF. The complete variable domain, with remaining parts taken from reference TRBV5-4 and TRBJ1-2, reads ETGVTQSPTHLIKTRGQQVTLRCSSQSGHNTVSWYQQALGQGPQFIFQYYREEENGRGNFPPRFSGLQFPNYSSELNVNALELDDSALYLCASLGLDGYTFGSGTRLTVV.